This T cell receptor (beta chain) was obtained from a study of T cell repertoires in cytomegalovirus infection (dated by TCRdb to between 2018 and 2021). Looking at the study overall: The HLA type of each donor mattered for the analysis, because public TCR beta signatures pointed to carriage of CMV infection along with the matching HLA type. Findings and caveats that apply to the study as a whole: In the ex vivo response, HLA-C-restricted CMV-specific TCR beta clonotypes were dominant, and in two of eight donors the single most frequent clonotype came from this HLA-C-restricted group. Carriers of CMV infection plus the relevant HLA type were discriminated by the cumulative frequency of public TCR beta family members in the study cohort and in an independent approximately 360-donor cohort.

Germline trimming amounts to 6 bases on V and 1 base on J, with 3 as the count of junction bases outside the gene matches. Reading the germline V gene (reference sequence) gives CDR1 MNHEY and CDR2 SMNVEV. From the cysteine up to the phenylalanine, the CDR3 has a length of 14 residues. Kept here is only the CDR3 DNA, which spans 42 bases and is read in frame from base 1. Data came from an Illumina HiSeq 1500. Using fastp trimming at Q25 and MiXCR clonotype assembly, TCRdb reanalyzed the public sequencing data and kept in-frame beta chains. CDR3 protein duplicates are merged, each entry listing the most common genes and DNA. This sample is represented by about 530,000 distinct CDR3 sequences; more than 20% of them were singletons. Of the sample, about 13% falls within the top ten clones. About this clonotype itself: The specificity of this receptor is unknown. It has no much larger one-base neighbor in the sample; base qualities were not kept.

This TCR was recovered from a human donor in good health (CMV status not recorded). Some clones in this sample may be carry-over from other donors' samples. The rearrangement combines TRBV27 with TRBJ2-7; a stretch of 10 junction bases matches TRBD1. Source material: PBMCs. The DNA sequence is TGTGCCAGCAGCGGACAGGGGGGGTCCTACGAGCAGTACTTC. It codes for CASSGQGGSYEQYF.